The TCR beta chain under discussion was sequenced for a study of blood T cell repertoires in COVID-19. J lost 15 bases, V lost 5 bases, and 7 bases had no gene match. The germline gives CDR1 SNHLY, CDR2 FYNNEI. This CDR3 spans 11 amino acids. TCRdb's table, derived via immunoSEQ multiplex PCR, lists solely in-frame clones and lacks some. This table holds about 150,000 clones, around four fifths found once. This chain joins TRBV2 and TRBJ2-1; 7 bases align to TRBD1. Sequences were obtained from peripheral blood. The sequence was obtained from a woman between 65 and 79 years old who had recovered from COVID-19. CDR3 bases: TGTGCCAGCAGTCGCGACAGGGATCCGTTCTTC. This encodes CASSRDRDPFF.